This is a list of T cell receptor beta chains from one sample in a study of T cells in Graves' hyperthyroidism and ophthalmopathy. TCRdb used MiXCR to reprocess the multiplex PCR reads, holding one entry per CDR3 protein. The sample lists 500,000 to 600,000 distinct CDR3 sequences; roughly 46% were seen once. Material for sequencing was peripheral blood or thyroid tissue (not recorded which). These receptors all come from an adult woman with Graves' disease, either hyperthyroidism or ophthalmopathy (not recorded which). Both conserved end residues are part of each CDR3. D genes are given only for firm matches. Clone size is given for some rows only: seen once, a few or many times, or a class if the clone is expanded.

CDR3aa,CDR3nt,v_gene,j_gene,abundance,d_gene
CAISVGGTSLHGTQYF,TGTGCCATCAGCGTTGGGGGGACTAGCCTACATGGGACCCAGTACTTC,TRBV10-3,TRBJ2-5,once,TRBD2
CASSSALGAYTEAFF,TGTGCCAGCAGCTCCGCCCTGGGGGCTTACACTGAAGCTTTCTTT,TRBV7-2,TRBJ1-1,-,-
CSGWQGENEKLFF,TGCAGTGGATGGCAGGGAGAAAATGAAAAACTGTTTTTT,TRBV20-1,TRBJ1-4,-,-
CSVGGIGTEAFF,TGCAGCGTTGGAGGAATAGGCACTGAAGCTTTCTTT,TRBV29-1,TRBJ1-1,-,-
CASSLNGGGTQETQYF,TGTGCCAGCAGCTTAAATGGCGGGGGAACCCAAGAGACCCAGTACTTC,TRBV7-9,TRBJ2-5,many,TRBD2
CASSLRQGEQEQYF,TGTGCCAGCAGCTTACGACAGGGAGAACAAGAGCAGTACTTC,TRBV7-3,TRBJ2-7,-,TRBD1
CASSLVVARDEDYEQYF,TGTGCCAGCAGCTTAGTTGTCGCCCGGGACGAGGACTACGAGCAGTACTTC,TRBV2,TRBJ2-7,-,-
CASRPGGEGYTF,TGTGCCAGCAGACCGGGGGGCGAGGGCTACACCTTC,TRBV7-9,TRBJ1-2,many,-
CASSDLMHGEQYF,TGTGCCAGCAGTGACCTCATGCACGGCGAGCAGTACTTC,TRBV6-1,TRBJ2-7,-,-
CASSVAPGVQETQYF,TGTGCCAGCAGCGTAGCTCCGGGAGTTCAGGAGACCCAGTACTTC,TRBV9,TRBJ2-5,-,-
CAVTGTENQPQHF,TGTGCCGTTACCGGGACCGAAAATCAGCCCCAGCATTTT,TRBV10-3,TRBJ1-5,many,-
CASSLKLFF,TGTGCCAGCAGCCTGAAACTGTTTTTT,TRBV9,TRBJ2-2,-,-
CATSRDQGEGTEAFF,TGTGCCACCAGCAGAGATCAAGGGGAAGGTACTGAAGCTTTCTTT,TRBV15,TRBJ1-1,-,-
CASSNRDAHRRDEQYF,TGTGCCAGTAGTAACCGGGACGCCCATCGCAGGGACGAGCAGTACTTC,TRBV19,TRBJ2-7,many,-
CASSRNMDEQYF,TGTGCCAGCAGCAGAAACATGGACGAGCAGTACTTC,TRBV7-9,TRBJ2-7,once,-
CASSSAGQAKNTQYF,TGTGCCAGCAGCTCTGCCGGACAGGCGAAGAATACCCAGTACTTC,TRBV7-2,TRBJ2-5,many,TRBD1
CASTGGEGYTF,TGTGCCAGCACCGGCGGTGAGGGCTACACCTTC,TRBV6-6,TRBJ1-2,few,-
CASSLVPDSYEQYF,TGTGCCAGCAGCTTAGTGCCCGATTCCTACGAGCAGTACTTC,TRBV7-9,TRBJ2-7,-,-
CSVALGAPEAFF,TGCAGCGTAGCTCTGGGGGCCCCTGAAGCTTTCTTT,TRBV29-1,TRBJ1-1,-,-
CASRTTGPGPQAFF,TGTGCCAGCAGAACAACAGGCCCTGGACCCCAGGCTTTCTTT,TRBV6-5,TRBJ1-1,many,-
CASLRDRWNTGANVLTF,TGTGCCAGCCTACGGGACAGGTGGAACACTGGGGCCAACGTCCTGACTTTC,TRBV19,TRBJ2-6,-,TRBD1
CSVPGTGAINYGYTF,TGCAGCGTTCCTGGGACAGGAGCGATTAACTATGGCTACACCTTC,TRBV29-1,TRBJ1-2,few,TRBD1
CATRNPGGGTEAFF,TGTGCCACCAGAAACCCCGGGGGGGGCACTGAAGCTTTCTTT,TRBV15,TRBJ1-1,-,-
CAISEATHEQYF,TGTGCCATCAGTGAGGCTACCCACGAGCAGTACTTC,TRBV10-3,TRBJ2-7,-,-
CASIGTTYTGELFF,TGTGCCAGCATCGGGACTACCTACACCGGGGAGCTGTTTTTT,TRBV2,TRBJ2-2,many,TRBD2
CASGTGGTYEQYF,TGTGCCAGCGGGACTGGCGGAACCTACGAGCAGTACTTC,TRBV16,TRBJ2-7,few,-
CASSMSRARGYTF,TGTGCCAGCAGCATGAGCCGGGCGCGGGGCTACACCTTC,TRBV25-1,TRBJ1-2,many,-
CASKGSSPYGYTF,TGTGCCAGCAAGGGTAGTTCCCCATATGGCTACACCTTC,TRBV27,TRBJ1-2,many,-
CSVDPGGRGTEAFF,TGCAGCGTTGATCCGGGGGGAAGAGGCACTGAAGCTTTCTTT,TRBV29-1,TRBJ1-1,-,-
CATGLAGQGEAFF,TGTGCCACAGGACTAGCGGGCCAGGGTGAAGCTTTCTTT,TRBV12-3/TRBV12-4,TRBJ1-1,-,-
CASSANRLTRDGYTF,TGTGCCAGCAGTGCCAACAGGTTAACGAGGGATGGCTACACCTTC,TRBV25-1,TRBJ1-2,few,-
CASSPQGGQNSPLHF,TGTGCCAGCAGCCCCCAGGGGGGTCAAAATTCACCCCTCCACTTT,TRBV7-2,TRBJ1-6,many,TRBD1
CASSDPGTGMNTEAFF,TGCGCCAGCAGCGACCCCGGGACAGGGATGAACACTGAAGCTTTCTTT,TRBV5-1,TRBJ1-1,-,TRBD1
CASRQGTGGWYEQYF,TGCGCCAGCAGACAGGGGACAGGGGGCTGGTACGAGCAGTACTTC,TRBV5-1,TRBJ2-7,many,TRBD1
CSVTVTGANVLTF,TGCAGCGTGACAGTAACTGGGGCCAACGTCCTGACTTTC,TRBV29-1,TRBJ2-6,few,-
CASSSGTGSGQPQHF,TGTGCCAGCAGTTCCGGGACAGGGTCGGGGCAGCCCCAGCATTTT,TRBV27,TRBJ1-5,few,TRBD1
CASSKGTENEAFF,TGCGCCAGCAGCAAGGGGACAGAGAATGAAGCTTTCTTT,TRBV5-1,TRBJ1-1,-,TRBD1
CSVWGGTSNQPQHF,TGCAGCGTCTGGGGGGGGACCAGCAATCAGCCCCAGCATTTT,TRBV29-1,TRBJ1-5,-,-
CASSMSGLADYYEQYF,TGTGCCAGCAGCATGTCGGGACTAGCGGATTACTACGAGCAGTACTTC,TRBV7-3,TRBJ2-7,many,TRBD2
CASSQTQPGLPITGELFF,TGTGCCAGCAGCCAAACGCAACCGGGACTACCCATCACCGGGGAGCTGTTTTTT,TRBV14,TRBJ2-2,-,TRBD2
CSASQGARTEAFF,TGCAGTGCTAGTCAGGGGGCGCGCACTGAAGCTTTCTTT,TRBV20-1,TRBJ1-1,-,TRBD1
CASSWTGSQPQQYF,TGTGCCAGCAGTTGGACCGGCAGCCAGCCCCAGCAGTACTTC,TRBV12-3/TRBV12-4,TRBJ2-7,-,-
CASSGQGFATIYF,TGTGCCAGCAGTGGACAGGGATTCGCCACCATATATTTT,TRBV28,TRBJ1-3,-,TRBD1
CSVKTGNYGYTF,TGCAGCGTCAAGACGGGCAACTATGGCTACACCTTC,TRBV29-1,TRBJ1-2,-,-
CASSSMGLAGEGETQYF,TGTGCCAGCAGCTCGATGGGACTAGCGGGAGAGGGAGAGACCCAGTACTTC,TRBV7-8,TRBJ2-5,many,TRBD2
CSVEDLYLKQGENYGYTF,TGCAGCGTTGAAGATCTTTACTTAAAACAGGGTGAGAACTATGGCTACACCTTC,TRBV29-1,TRBJ1-2,-,-
CASSQETGLDQPQHF,TGTGCCAGCAGCCAAGAGACAGGGCTGGATCAGCCCCAGCATTTT,TRBV4-2,TRBJ1-5,many,TRBD1
CSVDRDYNEQFF,TGCAGCGTTGACCGGGATTACAATGAGCAGTTCTTC,TRBV29-1,TRBJ2-1,-,-
CASRRDDEQYF,TGTGCCAGCAGAAGGGACGACGAGCAGTACTTC,TRBV7-3,TRBJ2-7,once,-
CASSPWEGSYTF,TGTGCCAGCAGCCCCTGGGAGGGTAGCTACACCTTC,TRBV7-2,TRBJ1-2,few,-
CASSQYGVQGRYEQYF,TGCGCCAGCAGCCAGTATGGAGTACAGGGTCGGTACGAGCAGTACTTC,TRBV7-9,TRBJ2-7,-,-
CASILTLSGISNQPQHF,TGTGCCAGCATCCTCACTTTATCAGGGATTAGCAATCAGCCCCAGCATTTT,TRBV12-3/TRBV12-4,TRBJ1-5,many,-